The rows below give T cell receptor beta chains drawn from one sample of a study of cytomegalovirus exposure and HLA in healthy donors. The table came from immunoSEQ multiplex PCR; TCRdb's copy has only in-frame clones and leaves some out. In the table there are 250,000 to 400,000 clones, roughly 86% of which are singletons. Sequencing was performed on PBMCs. These receptors came from a man between 25 and 39 years old in good health and CMV-seronegative. CDR3s include the opening cysteine and the closing phenylalanine or tryptophan. D genes are given only for firm matches. The size of a clone is reported for some rows only, either as once, few or many, or as a class for expanded clones.

d_gene	v_gene	abundance	j_gene	CDR3aa	CDR3nt
NA	TRBV7-9	NA	TRBJ1-6	CASSQQGRPHLHF	TGTGCCAGCAGCCAACAGGGACGGCCCCACCTCCACTTT
NA	TRBV19	once	TRBJ2-2	CASSIGQSTGELFF	TGTGCCAGTAGTATCGGACAGAGCACCGGGGAGCTGTTTTTT
TRBD1	TRBV7-2	NA	TRBJ1-2	CASSSTGGYGYTF	TGTGCCAGCAGTTCCACAGGGGGCTATGGCTACACCTTC
TRBD1	TRBV7-2	few	TRBJ2-2	CASSTTGSGELFF	TGTGCCAGCAGCACGACAGGGAGCGGGGAGCTGTTTTTT
NA	TRBV6-5	NA	TRBJ1-3	CASSYHSRSPGNTIYF	TGTGCCAGCAGTTATCACAGCCGGTCGCCTGGAAACACCATATATTTT
TRBD2	TRBV7-2	NA	TRBJ2-5	CASSFRAGGETQYF	TGTGCCAGCAGCTTCCGAGCGGGGGGGGAGACCCAGTACTTC
TRBD1	TRBV5-1	NA	TRBJ2-2	CASSSTGVHTGELFF	TGCGCCAGCAGCTCGACAGGGGTTCACACCGGGGAGCTGTTTTTT
NA	TRBV4-1	NA	TRBJ2-7	CASSQQQGYEQYF	TGCGCCAGCAGCCAACAACAGGGTTACGAGCAGTACTTC
NA	TRBV2	NA	TRBJ1-4	CASTTGIYYEKLFF	TGTGCCAGCACAACGGGGATCTATTATGAAAAACTGTTTTTT
NA	TRBV27	few	TRBJ1-1	CATRAYTEAFF	TGTGCCACCAGGGCTTACACTGAAGCTTTCTTT
TRBD2	TRBV5-6	NA	TRBJ2-3	CASSWGGPSGGTDTQYF	TGTGCCAGCAGCTGGGGGGGTCCTAGCGGGGGCACAGATACGCAGTATTTT
NA	TRBV7-2	NA	TRBJ2-7	CASSLERYEQYF	TGTGCCAGCAGCTTAGAGAGGTACGAGCAGTACTTC
NA	TRBV9	NA	TRBJ1-2	CASSVDGQSRYGYTF	TGTGCCAGCAGCGTAGACGGACAGTCTAGGTATGGCTACACCTTC
TRBD2	TRBV10-3	NA	TRBJ2-1	CAISVGGGTNEQFF	TGTGCCATCAGTGTGGGCGGGGGGACCAATGAGCAGTTCTTC
NA	TRBV5-5	NA	TRBJ1-2	CASTLTVGPGAYGYTF	TGTGCCAGCACCCTCACGGTAGGGCCAGGGGCCTATGGCTACACCTTC
NA	TRBV18	NA	TRBJ2-7	CASSPQMESLGEQYF	TGTGCCAGCTCACCTCAGATGGAGAGCTTGGGCGAGCAGTACTTC
NA	TRBV5-1	NA	TRBJ1-2	CASSLGLLGASSGYTF	TGCGCCAGCAGCTTGGGGCTTCTGGGAGCATCAAGCGGCTACACCTTC
NA	TRBV9	NA	TRBJ1-5	CASSPEFGLGNQPQHF	TGTGCCAGCAGCCCGGAGTTCGGGTTAGGCAATCAGCCCCAGCATTTT
NA	TRBV6-5	NA	TRBJ1-2	CASSRAAKAGGYTF	TGTGCCAGCAGCCGCGCTGCAAAGGCGGGAGGCTACACCTTC
NA	TRBV2	NA	TRBJ2-7	CASSEEAGFTYEQYF	TGTGCCAGCAGTGAAGAGGCAGGATTCACCTACGAGCAGTACTTC
NA	TRBV4-1	NA	TRBJ1-6	CASSQAQQVGYNSPLHF	TGCGCCAGCAGCCAAGCCCAACAGGTCGGCTATAATTCACCCCTCCACTTT
TRBD2	TRBV28	NA	TRBJ2-6	CASSLPLAGADSGANVLTF	TGTGCCAGCAGTTTACCGCTAGCGGGGGCCGACTCTGGGGCCAACGTCCTGACTTTC
NA	TRBV5-6	NA	TRBJ1-5	CASSPRGGSNQPQHF	TGTGCCAGCAGCCCTCGCGGGGGAAGCAATCAGCCCCAGCATTTT
NA	TRBV6-1	NA	TRBJ1-2	CASSERAALPENAGSNYGYTF	TGTGCCAGCAGTGAACGGGCAGCACTGCCGGAAAATGCAGGGTCTAACTATGGCTACACCTTC
NA	TRBV4-1	NA	TRBJ1-6	CASSQDLGGVRNSPLHF	TGCGCCAGCAGCCAAGATCTCGGCGGGGTCAGGAATTCACCCCTCCACTTT
NA	TRBV10-1	NA	TRBJ2-3	CASSDPGTDTQYF	TGCGCCAGCAGTGACCCTGGCACAGATACGCAGTATTTT
TRBD2	TRBV7-2	few	TRBJ2-7	CASSSRAGVYEQYF	TGTGCCAGCAGTTCAAGGGCGGGGGTGTACGAGCAGTACTTC
NA	TRBV7-9	NA	TRBJ2-7	CASSLPDRRESYEQYF	TGTGCCAGCAGCCTCCCGGACAGGAGGGAGTCCTACGAGCAGTACTTC
NA	TRBV30	few	TRBJ2-4	CAWSNRGALAKNIQYF	TGTGCCTGGAGCAACCGGGGTGCTTTAGCCAAAAACATTCAGTACTTC
TRBD2	TRBV6-5	NA	TRBJ2-3	CASSYPGPGGTQYF	TGTGCCAGCAGTTATCCCGGACCGGGAGGTACGCAGTATTTT
TRBD2	TRBV6-1	many	TRBJ2-7	CASSDAGGPYEQYF	TGTGCCAGCAGTGATGCGGGGGGGCCCTACGAGCAGTACTTC
NA	TRBV6-1	NA	TRBJ2-2	CASSEKGETGELFF	TGTGCCAGCAGTGAAAAGGGGGAAACCGGGGAGCTGTTTTTT
NA	TRBV4-3	NA	TRBJ1-4	CASSQGFGVRTELNEKLFF	TGCGCCAGCAGCCAAGGTTTCGGAGTAAGGACAGAACTTAATGAAAAACTGTTTTTT
TRBD2	TRBV14	NA	TRBJ2-1	CASSQGRGLAREQFF	TGTGCCAGCAGCCAAGGGAGGGGACTAGCGCGTGAGCAGTTCTTC
NA	TRBV14	NA	TRBJ1-1	CASSQVRGEAFF	TGTGCCAGCAGCCAGGTTCGGGGTGAAGCTTTCTTT
NA	TRBV6-1	few	TRBJ1-3	CASSELADSGNTIYF	TGTGCCAGCAGTGAATTGGCGGATTCTGGAAACACCATATATTTT
NA	TRBV6-4	NA	TRBJ2-3	CASSASPGATDTQYF	TGTGCCAGCAGTGCCTCTCCAGGGGCTACAGATACGCAGTATTTT
TRBD1	TRBV7-6	NA	TRBJ2-4	CASSPRSGQGINIQYF	TGTGCCAGCAGCCCCAGATCGGGACAGGGGATAAACATTCAGTACTTC
TRBD1	TRBV7-2	few	TRBJ1-2	CASSPKGQGIGGYTF	TGTGCCAGCAGCCCGAAGGGACAGGGAATTGGTGGCTACACCTTC
TRBD2	TRBV18	NA	TRBJ2-5	CASSPLAGNQETQYF	TGTGCCAGCTCACCACTAGCGGGGAATCAAGAGACCCAGTACTTC
TRBD2	TRBV11-2	NA	TRBJ2-1	CASSFGLAGASYNEQFF	TGTGCCAGCAGCTTCGGACTAGCGGGGGCTTCCTACAATGAGCAGTTCTTC
NA	TRBV12-5	NA	TRBJ1-5	CASGLEDRSQPQHF	TGTGCTAGTGGTTTGGAAGACAGATCTCAGCCCCAGCATTTT
TRBD2	TRBV10-2	NA	TRBJ2-7	CASNSGGYEQYF	TGCGCCAGCAATAGCGGGGGCTACGAGCAGTACTTC
NA	TRBV7-9	NA	TRBJ1-1	CASSTQTGNTEAFF	TGTGCCAGCAGCACCCAGACAGGAAACACTGAAGCTTTCTTT
TRBD1	TRBV6-5	NA	TRBJ2-1	CASSYSWDRGYNEQFF	TGTGCCAGCAGTTACTCGTGGGACAGGGGCTACAATGAGCAGTTCTTC
NA	TRBV27	NA	TRBJ2-1	CASGLFDEQFF	TGTGCCAGCGGGCTTTTCGATGAGCAGTTCTTC
TRBD1	TRBV19	NA	TRBJ1-5	CASSTAGTGDQPQHF	TGTGCCAGTAGTACCGCCGGGACAGGGGATCAGCCCCAGCATTTT
NA	TRBV10-3	NA	TRBJ2-1	CAISPSLVYNEQFF	TGTGCCATCAGTCCCTCTTTAGTCTACAATGAGCAGTTCTTC
NA	TRBV7-9	NA	TRBJ1-2	CASSLGQESFYGYTF	TGTGCCAGCAGCTTAGGACAGGAATCCTTCTATGGCTACACCTTC
TRBD2	TRBV5-6	NA	TRBJ2-2	CASSLGDSGGAGELFF	TGTGCCAGCAGCTTGGGGGATAGCGGGGGCGCCGGGGAGCTGTTTTTT
NA	TRBV7-9	NA	TRBJ2-7	CASSPGTSYEQYF	TGTGCCAGCAGCCCCGGGACATCCTACGAGCAGTACTTC
NA	TRBV5-6	NA	TRBJ2-1	CASSLSGRYNEQFF	TGTGCCAGCAGCTTAAGCGGGCGTTACAATGAGCAGTTCTTC
NA	TRBV11-2	NA	TRBJ2-5	CASSPSRQETQYF	TGTGCCAGCAGCCCGAGTAGACAAGAGACCCAGTACTTC
NA	TRBV6-5	NA	TRBJ1-5	CASRGQSNQPQHF	TGTGCCAGCAGGGGACAAAGCAATCAGCCCCAGCATTTT
TRBD2	TRBV30	NA	TRBJ2-3	CALGLAGGSTTDTQYF	TGTGCCTTGGGACTAGCGGGGGGCTCGACCACAGATACGCAGTATTTT
NA	TRBV7-2	NA	TRBJ1-1	CASSSQSHTEAFF	TGTGCCAGCAGCTCCCAATCCCACACTGAAGCTTTCTTT
TRBD1	TRBV5-6	NA	TRBJ1-1	CASSQLGTGGGTEAFF	TGTGCCAGCAGCCAATTGGGGACAGGGGGCGGCACTGAAGCTTTCTTT
TRBD1	TRBV6-6	NA	TRBJ1-2	CASRGQGAVGGYTF	TGTGCCAGCAGGGGACAGGGGGCAGTAGGTGGCTACACCTTC
NA	TRBV6-1	once	TRBJ1-4	CASSEGGGTSEKLFF	TGTGCCAGCAGTGAAGGGGGGGGCACTAGTGAAAAACTGTTTTTT
NA	TRBV7-9	NA	TRBJ1-6	CASSLSENSPLHF	TGTGCCAGCAGCTTAAGCGAGAATTCACCCCTCCACTTT